Listed here are 18 T cell receptor beta chains from one sample, sequenced in a study of T-cell reconstitution after alpha-beta-depleted transplantation in children. Construction of the TCRbeta library involved unique molecular identifiers. TCRdb re-called the PCR reads with MiXCR, one entry per CDR3 protein. The data hold 500,000 to 600,000 distinct CDR3 sequences, with roughly 27% observed a single time. The material sequenced was PBMCs, taken before TCRalphabeta/CD19-depleted stem cell transplant. All receptors derive from a boy in the first two years of life with Wiskott-Aldrich syndrome, due to receive a stem cell transplant.

The chain combines TRBV12-3 or TRBV12-4 with TRBJ2-6, with D maybe TRBD2 (5 bases). V was shortened by 0 bases and J by 0 bases, with 9 bases between the two germline ends. This CDR3 contains 17 residues. As DNA, the CDR3 is TGTGCCAGCAGTTTAGCGAGAGGGAACTCTGGGGCCAACGTCCTGACTTTC. Amino acids: CASSLARGNSGANVLTF.

The table lists this clonotype with a few counts. V and J are TRBV5-1 and TRBJ2-1, with 8 bases lining up with TRBD2. The germline gives CDR1 SGHRS, CDR2 YFSETQ. CDR3 size: 15 residues. The V and J ends lost 0 bases and 6 bases, in that order; junction bases with no gene match: 5. The CDR3 region has the DNA TGCGCCAGCAGCTTGGCCGGGACTAGTTCCAATGAGCAGTTCTTC. It translates to CASSLAGTSSNEQFF.

This clonotype has a handful of counts. The chain carries TRBV12-3 or TRBV12-4 and TRBJ2-1, with 9 positions matching TRBD2. J lost 0 bases, V lost 3 bases, and 6 bases had no gene match. The CDR3 runs to 17 residues. The CDR3 spells CASSFTLAGLSYNEQFF. The DNA of the CDR3 is TGTGCCAGCAGTTTTACCCTAGCGGGGCTCTCCTACAATGAGCAGTTCTTC.

This clonotype was counted only a few times. The chain has TRBV6-2 or TRBV6-3 and TRBJ2-3, with a weak D call TRBD2 (5 bases). The germline V and J ends were trimmed by 2 bases and 5 bases, with 14 bases remaining between them. CDR1 and CDR2 (germline): MNHEY, SVGEGT. This CDR3 is 15 amino acids long. CDR3 sequence: CASSYPSGWQDTQYF. In DNA form, the CDR3 reads TGTGCCAGCAGTTACCCCAGCGGTTGGCAAGATACGCAGTATTTT.

The CDR3 DNA follows: TGTGCCTGGAGTCCGGGCAGGGGCTACGAGCAGTACTTC. It codes for CAWSPGRGYEQYF. The J gene is TRBJ2-7, the V gene TRBV30; a weak D match, TRBD1 (6 bases). This CDR3 comprises 13 residues. The V gene's germline CDR1 is GTSNPN and CDR2 SVGIG (reference sequence). Trimming shortened V by 2 bases and J by 3 bases, and 11 bases separated the two germline ends.

This clonotype was counted a few times. The rearrangement joins TRBV7-2 to TRBJ2-3; D unresolved. Germline loops: CDR1 SGHTA, CDR2 FQGNSA. V dropped 3 bases and J dropped 4 bases, with 11 bases sitting between them. The CDR3 is 14 amino acids. CDR3 bases: TGTGCCAGCAGCTTGTCGATAGGTCCAGATACGCAGTATTTT. It specifies CASSLSIGPDTQYF.

Written as DNA, the CDR3 is TGTGCCAGCAGCCCCCGAGGGTTAACCGGGGAGCTGTTTTTT. Translating gives CASSPRGLTGELFF. The chain employs TRBV5-5 and TRBJ2-2; TRBD2 is a possible D gene (5 bases). From germline, CDR1 is SGHKS and CDR2 YYEKEE (reference sequence). There are 14 residues in the CDR3. V was shortened by 4 bases and J by 5 bases, with 12 bases between the two germline ends.

This clonotype has a handful of counts. V is TRBV2 and J is TRBJ1-2; tentatively, D is TRBD1 (5 bases). Germline CDR1 SNHLY, CDR2 FYNNEI. This CDR3 comprises 13 residues. The V end lost 7 bases, the J end lost 13 bases, and 22 bases lay between the germline ends. The CDR3 loop reads CASTDLPGRPPTF. Written as DNA, the CDR3 is TGTGCCAGCACTGACCTTCCGGGACGCCCTCCCACCTTC.

This chain links TRBV10-3 with TRBJ2-7, with D maybe TRBD2 (6 bases). Trimming removed 10 bases at V and 5 bases at J, with 18 bases between. This CDR3 contains 13 residues. Germline-derived CDR1 and CDR2 are ENHRY and SYGVKD. The DNA for the CDR3 is TGTGCCACCTCCACTAGCTTGGAGGACGAGCAGTACTTC. Its translation is CATSTSLEDEQYF.

This clonotype has only a few counts. CDR3 nucleotides: TGTGCCAGCAGCCCGAGAGCGTGGGGCCCCCACAATGAGCAGTTCTTC. It yields the protein CASSPRAWGPHNEQFF. The rearrangement joins TRBV5-6 to TRBJ2-1; D may be TRBD1 (5 bases). The CDR3 loop spans 16 amino acids. V shed 4 bases and J shed 5 bases, with 19 bases lying between them. From germline, CDR1 is SGHDT and CDR2 YYEEEE.

V usage is TRBV6-1 and J usage is TRBJ1-1; no firm D call. The V gene's germline CDR1 is MNHNS and CDR2 SASEGT. Trimming took 2 bases from V and 6 from J, leaving 4 bases between them. The CDR3 has 11 residues. The CDR3 DNA sequence: TGTGCCAGCAGTGAATGGGCTGAAGCTTTCTTT. Its translation is CASSEWAEAFF.

The rearrangement links TRBV20-1 to TRBJ2-7; 9 nucleotides line up with TRBD1. V gave up 4 bases and J gave up 5 bases; unmatched junction bases: 12. Per the germline V gene, CDR1 is DFQATT and CDR2 is SNEGSKA (reference sequence). This CDR3 contains 15 residues. The CDR3 sequence is CSAIRRTGAQHEQYF. The CDR3 DNA follows: TGCAGTGCTATCCGCAGGACAGGGGCCCAACACGAGCAGTACTTC.

The gene calls are TRBV27 and TRBJ2-5, with unresolved D. This CDR3 region has 13 residues. The germline V and J ends were trimmed by 3 bases and 0 bases, with 5 bases remaining between them. CDR1 and CDR2 from the germline V gene are MNHEY and SMNVEV (reference sequence). This CDR3 reads CASSFVDQETQYF. Written as DNA, the CDR3 is TGTGCCAGCAGTTTCGTGGACCAAGAGACCCAGTACTTC.

The CDR3 protein is CAISGGRNEQYF. DNA for the CDR3: TGTGCCATCAGTGGAGGCCGGAACGAGCAGTACTTC. The chain uses TRBV10-3 and TRBJ2-7; D gene uncertain. Per germline, CDR1 ENHRY and CDR2 SYGVKD. The V gene lost 4 bases and the J gene lost 5 bases, with 9 bases spanning the gap. The CDR3 sequence is 12 residues long.

This clonotype was recorded a few times. The chain carries TRBV10-3 and TRBJ2-1, with D uncertain. CDR1 and CDR2 from the germline V gene are ENHRY and SYGVKD. This CDR3 has 14 residues. V lost 2 bases, J lost 2 bases, and 7 bases lay in between. In nucleotides, the CDR3 is TGTGCCATCAGTGAGGGCTCGCCCTACAATGAGCAGTTCTTC. Its protein product is CAISEGSPYNEQFF.

This clonotype was observed a single time. The gene calls are TRBV7-2 and TRBJ1-1, with a weak D call TRBD1 (6 bases). This CDR3 region has 12 residues. With 1 base removed from V and 9 bases from J, the gap between germline ends came to 9 bases. Germline V gene lookup returns CDR1 SGHTA and CDR2 FQGNSA. CDR3: CASSLGRGKAFF. For the CDR3, the DNA is TGTGCCAGCAGCTTAGGAAGGGGGAAAGCTTTCTTT.

This clonotype was seen only a few times. The V and J genes are TRBV5-1 and TRBJ2-2; 9 nucleotides match TRBD2. The CDR3 runs 15 residues. Germline CDR1 SGHRS, CDR2 YFSETQ. J gave up 3 bases and V 4 bases, and 4 bases lay outside the gene matches. CDR3 nucleotide sequence: TGCGCCAGCAGCGCGGGGACTAGCTACACCGGGGAGCTGTTTTTT. Translation: CASSAGTSYTGELFF.

The chain employs TRBV7-2 and TRBJ2-3, with D maybe TRBD2 (5 bases). The CDR3 consists of 14 residues. Trimming removed 2 bases from V and 8 bases from J, with 14 bases in between. CDR1 is SGHTA and CDR2 is FQGNSA in the germline V gene. DNA of the CDR3: TGTGCCAGCAGCTTAAGGCTAACTAGTGGTACGCAGTATTTT. Residues: CASSLRLTSGTQYF.